This T cell receptor beta chain was captured by sequencing in a study of shared clonotypes between healthy human individuals. The wider study: A donor's plate count was three for CD4 naive and three for CD4 memory; CD8 naive had two and CD8 memory one. Study-wide findings and caveats: The naive CD4 repertoires of a few donors were compared, and approximately 4.5% of clonotypes were shared.

With 5 bases clipped from V and 5 bases from J, the junction kept 7 bases outside the gene matches. This CDR3 has 14 residues. The germline gives CDR1 SQVTM, CDR2 ANQGSEA. For this clone: The antigen is undetermined.

The authors distributed each subset's genomic DNA evenly over several immunoSEQ plates. The sorted-subset replicate PCRs were given around 0.2 ug DNA, which is tens of thousands of T cell genomes. Profiled with immunoSEQ multiplex PCR; TCRdb holds only in-frame clones, not every one. The sample has approximately 1.1 million clones, around 78% seen once; the top ten hold more than 0.45%. The TCR sequence derives from a man between 18 and 35 years old in good health. Some clones in this sample may be carry-over from other donors' samples. What was sequenced was memory CD4+ T cells from PBMCs. Sample subset: CD45RA-negative fraction. V and J are TRBV29-1 and TRBJ2-7, with TRBD1 matching 12 bases. The CDR3 DNA sequence: TGCAGCGTTTTTCCGGGACAGGGGGCAGACGAGCAGTACTTC. It translates to CSVFPGQGADEQYF.